This T cell receptor beta chain was profiled in a study of T-cell memory formation after mild COVID-19. Study summary: TCR clusters were mostly confined to one donor each.

CDR3 size: 14 residues. Germline CDR1 KGHDR, CDR2 SFDVKD. Trimming removed 4 bases from V and 6 bases from J, with 11 bases in between. Using its own MiXCR run on the 5' RACE reads, TCRdb lists one record per CDR3 protein. In the table there are over 150,000 distinct CDR3 sequences, around 13% of which are singletons. This clonotype came up a few times. Antigen specificity is unknown. Regarding the study as a whole: A second wave of clones peaked on day 37, and their SARS-CoV-2 specificity went unconfirmed. Some clones that responded turned up in pre-infection memory, which suggests that cross-reactive memory joined in.

The V and J genes are TRBV24-1 and TRBJ2-2; TRBD2 might be the D (5 bases). The sequence came from a man younger than 30 who had mild COVID-19 (a few samples of this study predate the infection). Cell type and time point are not known. The specimen sequenced was PBMCs or a T cell subset sorted from them (not recorded which). CDR3 bases: TGTGCCACCAGTGACACGAAGAGGGCCGGGGAGCTGTTTTTT. Translation: CATSDTKRAGELFF.